These 14 T cell receptor beta chains were all obtained from the same sample, sequenced in a study of blood T cells in healthy people across ages (dated by TCRdb to about 2015). The library was generated by 5' RACE. For sequencing, an Illumina HiSeq 2500 was employed. A second about 7 to 11 cycle PCR used a sample-barcoded 5' primer and a J-beta primer mix. TCRdb reworked the public reads: Q25 trimming with fastp, MiXCR clone assembly, productive beta chains retained. Each entry merges the rows of one CDR3 protein and shows their most common DNA and genes. This sample lists approximately 790,000 distinct CDR3 sequences; under 80% were detected once. The ten largest clones capture about a quarter of the sample. Sequencing used blood. The receptors originated from a young man in good health.

Written as DNA, the CDR3 is TGTGCCAGCAGCCAAGAGGGAAACACCGCCTACGAGCAGTACTTC. Its translation: CASSQEGNTAYEQYF. V is TRBV4-2 and J is TRBJ2-4, with D unclear. The end of the DNA aligns better with TRBJ2-7, so the J call may be wrong. The CDR3 consists of 15 residues. From germline, CDR1 is LGHNA and CDR2 YNFKEQ.

This clonotype was found a few times. The chain couples TRBV7-3 to TRBJ2-5; D remains ambiguous. This CDR3 is built from 12 residues. Germline CDR1 SGHTA, CDR2 FQGTGA. V lost 7 bases and J lost 1, with 7 bases in between. CDR3 coding DNA: TGTGCCAGCACAGGAATCCAAGAGACCCAGTACTTC. The encoded protein is CASTGIQETQYF.

The chain employs TRBV6-1 and TRBJ2-3; 13 nucleotides match TRBD2. Trimming took 5 bases from V and 1 from J; bases not matched to a gene: 6. The CDR3 consists of 17 residues. Germline assignment: CDR1 MNHNS and CDR2 SASEGT. CDR3 bases: TGTGCCAGCAGTCGCTGGACTAGCGGGAGTCGCACAGATACGCAGTATTTT. This gives the protein CASSRWTSGSRTDTQYF.

A word on this clonotype: A much larger clone lies a single base off, so this may be a read error. This chain uses TRBV5-4 with TRBJ2-5; maybe TRBD1 (5 bases). The CDR3 extends over 13 amino acids. Germline V gene sequence: CDR1 SGHNT, CDR2 YYREEE (reference sequence). CDR3 bases: TGTGCCAGCACCTTGGGCAGGGAAAATGAGCAGTACTTC. Protein sequence: CASTLGRENEQYF.

The V gene is TRBV7-9, the J gene TRBJ2-5; D is uncertain. Germline V gene sequence: CDR1 SEHNR, CDR2 FQNEAQ (reference sequence). The CDR3 is 16 amino acids. V was clipped by 3 bases and J by 0 bases, with 14 bases between them. Written as DNA, the CDR3 is TGTGCCAGCAGCTTCCCAATCGGCCGGTACCAAGAGACCCAGTACTTC. Protein sequence: CASSFPIGRYQETQYF.

CDR3 nucleotide sequence: TGTGCCAGCAGTAGGCGGGACTCTGGGGCCAACGTCCTGACTTTC. As protein: CASSRRDSGANVLTF. The chain carries TRBV5-6 and TRBJ2-6; a weak D match, TRBD2 (6 bases). V gave up 5 bases and J gave up 0 bases, with 9 bases separating them. The CDR3 is made up of 15 amino acids. Germline V gene data show CDR1 as SGHDT and CDR2 as YYEEEE.

This chain uses TRBV24-1 with TRBJ2-1; TRBD1 might be the D (6 bases). Germline V gene lookup returns CDR1 KGHDR and CDR2 SFDVKD. The CDR3 has 16 amino acids. Trimming left V 4 bases short and J 0 bases short, with 12 bases between. CDR3 nucleotide sequence: TGTGCCACCAGTGAACCGACAGGAAACTCCTACAATGAGCAGTTCTTC. Protein product: CATSEPTGNSYNEQFF.

V and J are TRBV4-2 and TRBJ2-5; tentatively, D is TRBD2 (6 bases). This CDR3 is built from 16 residues. V was cut by 5 bases and J by 1 base, with 17 bases left in between. Germline CDR1 is LGHNA and CDR2 is YNFKEQ. The CDR3 here is CASSSPAGQTQETQYF. The CDR3 nucleotides are TGTGCCAGCAGCAGTCCCGCGGGGCAAACCCAAGAGACCCAGTACTTC.

The rearrangement joins TRBV20-1 to TRBJ2-1; 10 positions match TRBD2. The CDR3 length is 17 residues. CDR1 is DFQATT, CDR2 SNEGSKA, per germline (reference sequence). The trim removed 3 bases at V and 6 bases at J, leaving 14 bases unmatched. The CDR3 DNA reads TGCAGTGCTAGCGATCTAGCGGGGGTCCTCTATCTCAATGAGCAGTTCTTC. Its protein is CSASDLAGVLYLNEQFF.

The chain uses TRBV15 and TRBJ1-2; D may be TRBD1 (5 bases). Germline V gives CDR1 LNHNV, CDR2 YYDKDF (reference sequence). This CDR3 has 14 amino acids. The germline V and J ends were trimmed by 2 bases and 2 bases, with 9 bases remaining between them. The CDR3 coding sequence is TGTGCCACCAGCAGAAATCCAGGGAACTATGGCTACACCTTC. Its protein is CATSRNPGNYGYTF.

The chain couples TRBV20-1 to TRBJ1-5; D might be TRBD1 (6 bases). The CDR3 contains 16 residues. The V end was cut by 0 bases, the J end by 4 bases, with 16 bases between. Looked up from germline, CDR1 is DFQATT and CDR2 is SNEGSKA (reference sequence). CDR3 coding DNA: TGCAGTGCTAGAGAAAATCAGTACAGGGCTAATCAGCCCCAGCATTTT. It specifies CSARENQYRANQPQHF.

This rearrangement joins TRBV5-1 to TRBJ2-3; D possibly corresponds to TRBD2 (6 bases). The CDR3 loop spans 14 amino acids. Germline V gene lookup returns CDR1 SGHRS and CDR2 YFSETQ. Deletions cut 6 bases from V and 3 bases from J, with 14 bases between. The CDR3 bases are TGCGCCAGCAATGCTTTTCGGGGGACAGATACGCAGTATTTT. Protein: CASNAFRGTDTQYF.

V and J are TRBV5-1 and TRBJ2-5; 11 bases fit TRBD1. The CDR3 runs to 16 residues. V shed 5 bases and J 2 bases; nucleotides not matched to a gene: 8. The germline gives CDR1 SGHRS, CDR2 YFSETQ. The CDR3 nucleotides are TGCGCCAGCAGAGACGGGACAGGGGGACGACAAGAGACCCAGTACTTC. The encoded protein is CASRDGTGGRQETQYF.

This clonotype was counted only a few times. V and J are TRBV29-1 and TRBJ1-1; no clear D gene. The CDR3 covers 12 residues. The germline V gene encodes CDR1 SQVTM and CDR2 ANQGSEA. V was cut by 4 bases and J by 0 bases, with 6 bases left in between. The CDR3 nucleotides are TGCAGCGTTGCAGAGATGAACACTGAAGCTTTCTTT. This codes for CSVAEMNTEAFF.